The 28 T cell receptor beta chains below come from one sample, sequenced in a study of blood T cell repertoires in COVID-19. The data were produced by immunoSEQ multiplex PCR, yet TCRdb's version contains in-frame clones alone and is incomplete. This sample has around 250,000 clones; over 70% occur once, and the top ten carry just over 8.5%. Sequencing input: peripheral blood. The source is a man aged 35 to 55 with active or convalescent COVID-19.

This clone came up a few times. CDR3 region: CASSDAGQGHEQYF. The CDR3 DNA reads as TGTGCCAGCAGTGACGCGGGACAGGGACACGAGCAGTACTTC. The chain employs TRBV2 and TRBJ2-7; TRBD1 agrees at 9 bases. Trimming took 3 bases from V and 5 from J; bases not matched to a gene: 5. This CDR3 has 14 amino acids. Germline lookup yields CDR1 SNHLY and CDR2 FYNNEI.

This clone has just a few counts. The V call is TRBV10-1, the J call TRBJ1-1; D is perhaps TRBD1 (5 bases). The CDR3 is 16 residues long. CDR1 and CDR2 (germline): WNHNN, SYGVQD (reference sequence). V dropped 0 bases and J dropped 3 bases, with 14 bases sitting between them. CDR3 DNA sequence: TGCGCCAGCAGTGAGTCGGGGGGACTGACGTACACTGAAGCTTTCTTT. It codes for CASSESGGLTYTEAFF.

CDR3 region: CASSTGRTGDGEQFF. The CDR3 DNA sequence: TGTGCCAGCAGCACCGGACGGACAGGGGATGGAGAGCAGTTCTTC. This sequence joins TRBV9 and TRBJ2-1; 9 bases match TRBD1. This CDR3 comprises 15 residues. Looked up from germline, CDR1 is SGDLS and CDR2 is YYNGEE. J gave up 10 bases and V 4 bases, and 12 bases lay outside the gene matches.

The J gene is TRBJ2-2, the V gene TRBV5-1; D not resolved. V was pared by 0 bases and J by 7 bases, with 4 bases between. The V gene's germline CDR1 is SGHRS and CDR2 YFSETQ. There are 12 residues in the CDR3. CDR3 amino acids: CASSLAVGELFF. In DNA, the CDR3 is TGCGCCAGCAGCTTGGCAGTCGGGGAGCTGTTTTTT.

The chain couples TRBV30 to TRBJ2-7; 7 bases are shared with TRBD1. The CDR3 length is 14 residues. The trim removed 0 bases at V and 7 bases at J, leaving 9 bases unmatched. The germline CDR1 and CDR2 sequences are GTSNPN and SVGIG (reference sequence). CDR3 coding DNA: TGTGCCTGGAGTGTACCAGCCAGGGGGAATGAGCAGTACTTC. The encoded protein is CAWSVPARGNEQYF.

This clone came up once. The CDR3 DNA reads as TGTGCCAGTAGTACACAGCCCGCGGGGGGCTACACCTTC. As protein: CASSTQPAGGYTF. The chain uses TRBV19 and TRBJ1-2; D is unresolved. Germline lookup yields CDR1 LNHDA and CDR2 SQIVND (reference sequence). The germline V and J ends were trimmed by 4 bases and 8 bases, with 14 bases remaining between them. The CDR3 is 13 residues long.

This clone appeared once. The V and J genes are TRBV11-2 and TRBJ2-1; 7 positions match TRBD2. The V and J ends lost 0 bases and 2 bases, in that order; junction bases with no gene match: 7. The length of the CDR3 is 17 residues. Germline CDR1 is SGHAT and CDR2 is FQNNGV. CDR3 protein: CASSLDQWLAAYNEQFF. For the CDR3, the DNA is TGTGCCAGCAGCTTAGATCAATGGCTAGCGGCCTACAATGAGCAGTTCTTC.

The chain couples TRBV24-1 to TRBJ1-5, with D possibly being TRBD1 (5 bases). Trimming shortened V by 3 bases and J by 4 bases, and 9 bases separated the two germline ends. In germline, CDR1 is KGHDR, CDR2 SFDVKD. The CDR3 length is 14 residues. CDR3 sequence: CATSDPGGNQPQHF. Written as DNA, the CDR3 is TGTGCCACCAGTGATCCGGGGGGGAATCAGCCCCAGCATTTT.

J is TRBJ1-1 and V is TRBV6-5; D ambiguous. The CDR3 sequence is 13 residues long. Trimming took off 2 bases at V and 2 bases at J, with 6 bases between the two ends. Germline CDR1 reads MNHEY; CDR2 reads SVGAGI. This CDR3 reads CASSYTGNTEAFF. CDR3 DNA: TGTGCCAGCAGTTACACGGGAAACACTGAAGCTTTCTTT.

The chain couples TRBV18 to TRBJ1-1, with 7 nucleotides matching TRBD1. This CDR3 has 15 amino acids. Trimming cost V 2 bases and J 0 bases; bases outside gene matches: 3. From germline, CDR1 is KGHSH and CDR2 LQKENI. The DNA of the CDR3 is TGTGCCAGCTCACCAGGGGGACAGTTGAACACTGAAGCTTTCTTT. The encoded protein is CASSPGGQLNTEAFF. The whole variable domain, filled in from reference TRBV18 and TRBJ1-1, reads NAGVMQNPRHLVRRRGQEARLRCSPMKGHSHVYWYRQLPEEGLKFMVYLQKENIIDESGMPKERFSAEFPKEGPSILRIQQVVRGDSAAYFCASSPGGQLNTEAFFGQGTRLTVV.

This clone showed up just once. The CDR3 DNA reads TGCGCCAGCAGCTTGACGGGGGACGCCAAAAACATTCAGTACTTC. Protein: CASSLTGDAKNIQYF. The V gene is TRBV5-1, the J gene TRBJ2-4, with a tentative D call TRBD2 (6 bases). The V end lost 1 base, the J end lost 1 base, and 9 bases lay between the germline ends. This CDR3 contains 15 residues. Germline values: CDR1 SGHRS, CDR2 YFSETQ.

The chain recombines TRBV30 with TRBJ2-1, with 9 bases that match TRBD2. Germline V gene sequence: CDR1 GTSNPN, CDR2 SVGIG (reference sequence). V was clipped by 8 bases and J by 2 bases; unmatched bases: 10. CDR3 length: 15 amino acids. Here the CDR3 reads CALISGSLPYNEQFF. DNA for the CDR3: TGTGCCCTCATTAGCGGGAGCCTTCCCTACAATGAGCAGTTCTTC.

The V and J genes are TRBV19 and TRBJ2-1; D unclear. The germline CDR1 and CDR2 sequences are LNHDA and SQIVND (reference sequence). V was pared by 1 base and J by 5 bases, with 6 bases between. CDR3 length equals 13 residues. The CDR3 reads CASSIGQNNEQFF. The CDR3 DNA is TGTGCCAGTAGTATAGGGCAGAACAATGAGCAGTTCTTC.

The rearrangement uses TRBV28 and TRBJ1-2, with D tentatively TRBD1 (5 bases). CDR3 length: 15 residues. Trimming cost V 3 bases and J 2 bases, with 13 bases left between them. In germline, CDR1 is MDHEN, CDR2 SYDVKM. DNA for the CDR3: TGTGCCAGCAGTTTGGAAGGGGCGGGGAACTATGGCTACACCTTC. This codes for CASSLEGAGNYGYTF.

This chain uses TRBV6-5 with TRBJ1-3, with TRBD1 as a possible D gene (5 bases). Germline CDR1 MNHEY, CDR2 SVGAGI. The V gene lost 6 bases and the J gene lost 0 bases, with 12 bases spanning the gap. There are 15 residues in the CDR3. The CDR3: CASRRDASSGNTIYF. DNA for the CDR3: TGTGCCAGCAGGCGGGACGCTAGCTCTGGAAACACCATATATTTT.

This rearrangement joins TRBV7-9 to TRBJ2-7; 7 bases are shared with TRBD1. The CDR3 totals 14 residues. Germline V lookup: CDR1 SEHNR, CDR2 FQNEAQ (reference sequence). J lost 2 bases, V lost 4 bases, and 5 bases had no gene match. This CDR3 reads CASSSMTGTYEQYF. Here the CDR3 DNA reads TGTGCCAGCAGCTCAATGACAGGGACCTACGAGCAGTACTTC.

The chain couples TRBV14 to TRBJ1-2; the match to TRBD1 covers 9 bases. Germline V gene lookup returns CDR1 SGHDN and CDR2 FVKESK. The CDR3 totals 15 residues. Unmatched junction bases numbered 4, after V lost 0 bases and J lost 5 bases. CDR3 sequence (DNA): TGTGCCAGCAGCCAAGATCGACAGGGGGGTTATGGCTACACCTTC. As protein: CASSQDRQGGYGYTF.

This sequence joins TRBV7-2 and TRBJ1-6; 7 bases map to TRBD1. The CDR3 runs 15 residues. The ends lost 5 bases at V and 7 bases at J; junction bases unmatched: 8. Germline loops: CDR1 SGHTA, CDR2 FQGNSA. CDR3 loop: CASSPSGTANSPLHF. In DNA, the CDR3 is TGTGCCAGCAGCCCGTCCGGGACAGCAAATTCACCCCTCCACTTT. The whole variable domain, remainder taken from reference TRBV7-2 and TRBJ1-6, is GAGVSQSPSNKVTEKGKDVELRCDPISGHTALYWYRQSLGQGLEFLIYFQGNSAPDKSGLPSDRFSAERTGGSVSTLTIQRTQQEDSAVYLCASSPSGTANSPLHFGNGTRLTVT.

This chain connects TRBV7-9 to TRBJ1-1; no clear D. Germline CDR1 is SEHNR and CDR2 is FQNEAQ (reference sequence). V dropped 1 base and J dropped 2 bases, with 8 bases sitting between them. This CDR3 is 14 amino acids long. The CDR3: CASSLGQVNTEAFF. The CDR3, as DNA: TGTGCCAGCAGCTTAGGGCAGGTTAACACTGAAGCTTTCTTT.

The chain recombines TRBV4-2 with TRBJ1-3; D not certain. The germline CDR1 and CDR2 sequences are LGHNA and YNFKEQ. The V end lost 1 base, the J end lost 2 bases, and 12 bases lay between the germline ends. The CDR3 sequence is 16 residues long. The CDR3 DNA sequence: TGTGCCAGCAGCCAAGTAGGAGGGTCGGCTGGAAACACCATATATTTT. Its translation: CASSQVGGSAGNTIYF.

The V and J genes are TRBV3-1 (or the pseudogene TRBV3-2) and TRBJ1-3, with TRBD1 matching over 9 bases. The CDR3 sequence is 13 residues long. Germline-derived CDR1 and CDR2 are LGHDT and YNNKEL (reference sequence). V was pared by 5 bases and J by 11 bases, with 7 bases of the junction left unmatched. CDR3 region: CASSTQGARAIYF. The CDR3 nucleotides read TGTGCCAGCAGCACACAGGGGGCTCGGGCCATATATTTT.

The rearrangement uses TRBV13 and TRBJ2-3, with D possibly being TRBD1 (5 bases). Trimming stripped 5 bases from V and 9 bases from J, with 12 bases between. The CDR3 covers 12 residues. Germline values: CDR1 PRHDT, CDR2 FYEKMQ (reference sequence). This CDR3 is CASSVVRGTQYF. In nucleotides, the CDR3 is TGTGCCAGCAGCGTAGTTAGGGGAACGCAGTATTTT.

The chain has TRBV11-2 and TRBJ1-6; D might be TRBD1 (5 bases). This CDR3 has 14 residues. Between the trimmed V and J ends, which lost 3 bases and 5 bases, there was a span of 8 bases. CDR1 and CDR2 from the germline V gene are SGHAT and FQNNGV. The CDR3 loop reads CASSFQTDNSPLHF. CDR3 DNA sequence: TGTGCCAGCAGCTTTCAGACAGATAATTCACCCCTCCACTTT.

This clone was counted only a few times. The rearrangement joins TRBV5-4 to TRBJ2-1; D gene ambiguous. Germline lookup yields CDR1 SGHNT and CDR2 YYREEE (reference sequence). Trimming removed 0 bases from V and 0 bases from J, with 13 bases in between. This CDR3 is 17 amino acids long. CDR3 DNA sequence: TGTGCCAGCAGCTTGGCCTCCCCGGTGAGCTCCTACAATGAGCAGTTCTTC. This translates into CASSLASPVSSYNEQFF.

In the case of this clone: This sample includes further DNA sequences coding for the same CDR3. V and J are TRBV18 and TRBJ2-7; 9 nucleotides match TRBD1. Germline V gene data show CDR1 as KGHSH and CDR2 as LQKENI. With 6 bases clipped from V and 6 bases from J, the junction kept 3 bases outside the gene matches. This CDR3 has 12 amino acids. This CDR3 is CASSPTGGEQYF. The CDR3 DNA sequence: TGTGCCAGCTCTCCGACAGGGGGCGAGCAGTACTTC.

V gene TRBV30 combines with J gene TRBJ2-3; possible D gene TRBD2, 7 bases. CDR1 GTSNPN and CDR2 SVGIG come from the germline V gene (reference sequence). The CDR3 length is 14 residues. Trimming cost V 2 bases and J 7 bases, with 16 bases left between them. The DNA for the CDR3 is TGTGCCTGGAGTCGAGGGGGGGCCTCAAATACGCAGTATTTT. Translation gives CAWSRGGASNTQYF.

This clone has more than one count but fewer than ten. DNA for the CDR3: TGTGCCAGCAGCTTCGGCACCGGGGAGCTGTTTTTT. Residues: CASSFGTGELFF. The chain links TRBV11-1 to TRBJ2-2; D ambiguous. The germline CDR1 and CDR2 sequences are SGHAT and FQDESV (reference sequence). V gave up 3 bases and J gave up 4 bases, with 3 bases separating them. The CDR3 length is 12 residues.

The rearrangement links TRBV2 to TRBJ1-1; perhaps TRBD1 as D (5 bases). V lost 4 bases to trimming and J lost 1 base, with 19 bases between them. The CDR3 is 17 amino acids. Germline V lookup: CDR1 SNHLY, CDR2 FYNNEI. CDR3 DNA: TGTGCCAGCAGTGCCCGTATTCAGGGCGGGGGGAACACTGAAGCTTTCTTT. Protein sequence: CASSARIQGGGNTEAFF.